The 31 T cell receptor beta chains below come from one sample, sequenced in a study of graft-versus-host responses after intestinal transplantation. Profiled with immunoSEQ multiplex PCR; TCRdb holds only in-frame clones, not every one. Altogether tens of thousands of clones are present, 75% to 90% being singletons, with the ten largest covering less than 0.45%. Antigens of these TCRs are unknown. The sample consisted of unstimulated CD4+ T cells sorted from spleen or lymph node cells, taken before transplant. The receptors were gathered from a human donor who was the organ donor for an intestinal transplant.

The genes are TRBV23-1 and TRBJ1-4, with 8 bases lining up with TRBD1. TRBV23-1 is placed among ORFs of uncertain function. Losses at the gene ends were 2 bases for V and 3 bases for J; bases not matched to a gene: 5. The CDR3 runs 16 residues. Here the CDR3 reads CASSQPTGAANEKLFF. CDR3 bases: TGCGCCAGCAGTCAACCGACAGGGGCCGCTAATGAAAAACTGTTTTTT.

This clone came up a few times. The chain uses TRBV5-1 and TRBJ1-4, with TRBD1 matching over 9 bases. This CDR3 comprises 15 residues. Germline-derived CDR1 and CDR2 are SGHRS and YFSETQ. V shed 0 bases and J 8 bases; nucleotides not matched to a gene: 5. In DNA, the CDR3 is TGCGCCAGCAGCTTGGGCGGGACAGGGTCCGAAAAACTGTTTTTT. Protein: CASSLGGTGSEKLFF. Combining the CDR3 with reference TRBV5-1 and TRBJ1-4 gives the whole variable domain KAGVTQTPRYLIKTRGQQVTLSCSPISGHRSVSWYQQTPGQGLQFLFEYFSETQRNKGNFPGRFSGRQFSNSRSEMNVSTLELGDSALYLCASSLGGTGSEKLFFGSGTQLSVL.

The chain employs TRBV18 and TRBJ1-5; D is ambiguous. Trimming pared 2 bases from V and 3 bases from J, leaving 5 bases between. The CDR3 extends over 13 amino acids. The germline gives CDR1 KGHSH, CDR2 LQKENI. The CDR3 reads CASSPGVNQPQHF. In DNA, the CDR3 is TGTGCCAGCTCACCAGGAGTCAATCAGCCCCAGCATTTT.

The rearrangement uses TRBV6-6 and TRBJ2-7; tentative D call: TRBD2 (8 bases). Trimming took 7 bases from V and 1 from J, leaving 17 bases between them. The CDR3 is made up of 15 amino acids. Germline V gives CDR1 MNHNY, CDR2 SVGAGI (reference sequence). CDR3 protein: CASNPREGASYEQYV. The CDR3 region has the DNA TGTGCCAGCAACCCCCGGGAGGGGGCTTCCTACGAGCAGTACGTC.

The chain employs TRBV7-8 and TRBJ1-2; possibly TRBD1 for D (5 bases). With 5 bases removed from V and 3 bases from J, the gap between germline ends came to 22 bases. The germline V gene encodes CDR1 SGHVS and CDR2 FQNEAQ. This CDR3 has 17 residues. CDR3 sequence: CASSPTILRAQDYGYTF. In DNA form, the CDR3 reads TGTGCCAGCAGCCCAACGATCCTCAGGGCGCAGGACTATGGCTACACCTTC.

The chain joins TRBV11-2 to TRBJ1-2; maybe TRBD1 (6 bases). V was shortened by 0 bases and J by 5 bases, with 10 bases between the two germline ends. The germline CDR1 and CDR2 sequences are SGHAT and FQNNGV. The length of the CDR3 is 14 residues. The CDR3 reads CASSLDTGSYGYTF. CDR3 bases: TGTGCCAGCAGCTTAGATACAGGGTCGTATGGCTACACCTTC.

CDR3 DNA: TGTGCCAGCAGTTACGCCGACAGGGTGGGATCACCCCTCCACTTT. Protein sequence: CASSYADRVGSPLHF. The chain carries TRBV6-6 and TRBJ1-6; TRBD1 matches at 7 bases. V lost 2 bases and J lost 10; bases outside the gene matches: 8. The CDR3 runs 15 residues. CDR1 and CDR2 (germline): MNHNY, SVGAGI (reference sequence).

The count of this clone is one. At one of its ends the junction is not consistent with the germline gene, which may arise from a read error. As DNA, the CDR3 is TGTGCTAGCAGCTTAGGACCCACCTCGGGAGATACGCAGTATTTT. Its protein product is CASSLGPTSGDTQYF. The chain combines TRBV7-7 with TRBJ2-3; D is unclear. There are 15 residues in the CDR3. The germline CDR1 and CDR2 sequences are SSHAT and FNYEAQ (reference sequence).

The chain recombines TRBV6-1 with TRBJ2-5; 9 nucleotides match TRBD2. V dropped 3 bases and J dropped 3; count of bases not matched to a gene: 8. The CDR3 length is 16 residues. CDR1 MNHNS and CDR2 SASEGT come from the germline V gene. The CDR3 sequence is CASSDGLAKGKETQYF. The CDR3 nucleotides are TGTGCCAGCAGTGACGGACTAGCGAAGGGAAAAGAGACCCAGTACTTC.

The chain links TRBV28 to TRBJ2-5; the match to TRBD1 covers 9 bases. This CDR3 has 15 residues. V lost 6 bases, J lost 4 bases, and 9 bases stayed unmatched. Germline assignment: CDR1 MDHEN and CDR2 SYDVKM. CDR3 nucleotide sequence: TGTGCCAGCAGGCGCGCCGGGACAGGGCGAGAGACCCAGTACTTC. It codes for CASRRAGTGRETQYF.

The chain recombines TRBV5-4 with TRBJ1-6; no definite D call. Trimming left V 0 bases short and J 8 bases short, with 12 bases between. CDR1 is SGHNT, CDR2 YYREEE, per germline (reference sequence). This CDR3 contains 15 residues. The CDR3 protein is CASSLAPGTYSPLHF. The CDR3 DNA reads TGTGCCAGCAGCTTGGCCCCGGGAACCTATTCACCCCTCCACTTT.

This chain links TRBV30 with TRBJ1-5; D possibly corresponds to TRBD1 (5 bases). The germline V gene has CDR1 GTSNPN and CDR2 SVGIG (reference sequence). The CDR3 totals 15 residues. Trimming left V 0 bases short and J 2 bases short, with 11 bases between. This CDR3 is CAWSVGADRNQPQHF. In DNA, the CDR3 is TGTGCCTGGAGTGTAGGGGCAGATCGCAATCAGCCCCAGCATTTT.

This rearrangement joins TRBV6-5 to TRBJ2-1; maybe TRBD1 (6 bases). This CDR3 has 14 residues. Germline V gene lookup returns CDR1 MNHEY and CDR2 SVGAGI. V was trimmed by 5 bases and J by 5 bases, leaving 13 bases between them. The CDR3 reads CASSPPGHDNEQFF. CDR3 DNA: TGTGCCAGCAGTCCGCCGGGACATGACAATGAGCAGTTCTTC.

The chain links TRBV10-2 to TRBJ1-2, with TRBD1 identical over 11 bases. CDR3 length equals 17 residues. V trimming: 6 bases; J trimming: 4 bases; junction bases outside the gene matches: 13. Germline V lookup: CDR1 WSHSY, CDR2 SAAADI. CDR3 coding DNA: TGCGCCAGCAGACCCGGACAGGGGGCAGGAGGTGTCTATGGCTACACCTTC. Translating it yields CASRPGQGAGGVYGYTF.

This rearrangement joins TRBV28 to TRBJ2-7; possibly TRBD1 for D (6 bases). This CDR3 is built from 14 residues. V was pared by 3 bases and J by 4 bases, with 13 bases between. Germline CDR1 MDHEN, CDR2 SYDVKM. Here the CDR3 DNA reads TGTGCCAGCAGTTTCGACAGGATTGTGTACGAGCAGTACGTC. It encodes CASSFDRIVYEQYV.

The chain is built from TRBV28 and TRBJ1-2, with 8 positions matching TRBD1. V lost 3 bases to trimming and J lost 7 bases; unmatched junction nucleotides: 4. CDR3 size: 13 residues. Germline assignment: CDR1 MDHEN and CDR2 SYDVKM. CDR3 protein: CASSLGQAVGYTF. CDR3 sequence (DNA): TGTGCCAGCAGTTTGGGACAGGCAGTTGGCTACACCTTC.

This clone was seen a few times. The V and J genes are TRBV7-9 and TRBJ1-5, with 8 bases fitting TRBD1. The trim removed 4 bases at V and 0 bases at J, leaving 5 bases unmatched. The germline CDR1 and CDR2 sequences are SEHNR and FQNEAQ (reference sequence). The length of the CDR3 is 16 residues. CDR3 DNA sequence: TGTGCCAGCAGCTCAGGACAGGGAGATAGCAATCAGCCCCAGCATTTT. Translation gives CASSSGQGDSNQPQHF.

The chain employs TRBV5-4 and TRBJ2-2; the match to TRBD2 covers 8 bases. Germline CDR1 is SGHNT and CDR2 is YYREEE (reference sequence). The CDR3 length is 16 residues. J was trimmed by 6 bases and V by 2 bases; bases with no gene match: 9. CDR3 in DNA: TGTGCCAGCAGCTTATTCGGGGGGGGTGACTCCGGGGAGCTGTTTTTT. Protein: CASSLFGGGDSGELFF.

The genes are TRBV6-5 and TRBJ1-1, with D maybe TRBD1 (5 bases). V lost 6 bases and J lost 4, with 18 bases in between. Germline CDR1 and CDR2: MNHEY and SVGAGI. CDR3 length: 15 amino acids. CDR3 nucleotide sequence: TGTGCCAGCAGCCCGCGGGGGTGGGGGGGCACTGAAGCTTTCTTT. This codes for CASSPRGWGGTEAFF.

This clone has only one observation. V is TRBV19 and J is TRBJ1-1; D gene unclear. CDR1 and CDR2 (germline): LNHDA, SQIVND (reference sequence). Trimming removed 4 bases from V and 8 bases from J, with 8 bases in between. CDR3 size: 11 residues. The CDR3 spells CASSTGGEAFF. The CDR3 region has the DNA TGTGCCAGTAGTACCGGAGGGGAAGCTTTCTTT. The full variable domain, rest sourced from reference TRBV19 and TRBJ1-1, is DGGITQSPKYLFRKEGQNVTLSCEQNLNHDAMYWYRQDPGQGLRLIYYSQIVNDFQKGDIAEGYSVSREKKESFPLTVTSAQKNPTAFYLCASSTGGEAFFGQGTRLTVV.

The chain links TRBV19 to TRBJ1-1; tentative D call: TRBD1 (5 bases). This CDR3 is 16 amino acids long. The V and J ends lost 10 bases and 0 bases respectively, with 21 bases between them. Looked up from germline, CDR1 is LNHDA and CDR2 is SQIVND (reference sequence). The CDR3: CATYSGRVGMNTEAFF. The CDR3 DNA reads TGTGCCACCTATTCTGGCAGGGTAGGCATGAACACTGAAGCTTTCTTT.

The chain combines TRBV6-5 with TRBJ2-7, with 7 bases fitting TRBD1. CDR1 and CDR2 from the germline V gene are MNHEY and SVGAGI. V lost 2 bases, J lost 4 bases, and 2 bases stayed unmatched. The CDR3 covers 13 residues. CDR3 region: CASSYRDRYEQYV. In nucleotides, the CDR3 is TGTGCCAGCAGTTACCGGGACAGATACGAGCAGTACGTC.

This sequence joins TRBV5-1 and TRBJ1-1, with a weak D call TRBD1 (5 bases). The germline V gene encodes CDR1 SGHRS and CDR2 YFSETQ. The CDR3 contains 15 residues. Trimming took 2 bases from V and 1 from J, leaving 12 bases between them. The DNA for the CDR3 is TGCGCCAGCAGCTTCCGAGGACAAACGAACACTGAAGCTTTCTTT. Amino acids: CASSFRGQTNTEAFF.

The V gene is TRBV7-8, the J gene TRBJ1-6, with a tentative D call TRBD1 (6 bases). The length of the CDR3 is 15 residues. The V gene's germline CDR1 is SGHVS and CDR2 FQNEAQ. V shed 2 bases and J shed 12 bases, with 17 bases lying between them. Here the CDR3 reads CASSLRSPQGGPLHF. The CDR3 coding sequence is TGTGCCAGCAGCTTACGGTCACCACAGGGCGGACCCCTCCACTTT.

The chain combines TRBV2 with TRBJ2-5, with D tentatively TRBD2 (6 bases). The CDR3 length is 16 residues. The germline V gene has CDR1 SNHLY and CDR2 FYNNEI. V was shortened by 6 bases and J by 1 base, with 18 bases between the two germline ends. The CDR3 sequence is CASRKGVTSTQETQYF. The CDR3 DNA reads as TGTGCCAGCAGGAAAGGGGTAACTAGCACCCAAGAGACCCAGTACTTC. Looking up the rest from reference TRBV2 and TRBJ2-5 gives the full variable domain: EPEVTQTPSHQVTQMGQEVILRCVPISNHLYFYWYRQILGQKVEFLVSFYNNEISEKSEIFDDQFSVERPDGSNFTLKIRSTKLEDSAMYFCASRKGVTSTQETQYFGPGTRLLVL.

The genes are TRBV28 and TRBJ2-2; 8 positions agree with TRBD2. Losses at the gene ends were 6 bases for V and 0 bases for J; bases not matched to a gene: 21. The germline gives CDR1 MDHEN, CDR2 SYDVKM. The CDR3 length is 21 residues. CDR3 nucleotides: TGTGCCAGCAGCACTCCCGGGGGGGCCAAGAGAAACTACCCGAACACCGGGGAGCTGTTTTTT. It translates to CASSTPGGAKRNYPNTGELFF.

The chain carries TRBV6-5 and TRBJ2-3; 8 bases are a match to TRBD1. The CDR3 length is 16 residues. The trim removed 1 base at V and 6 bases at J, leaving 9 bases unmatched. Germline V lookup: CDR1 MNHEY, CDR2 SVGAGI. Here the CDR3 DNA reads TGTGCCAGCAGTTACTTCGGGACAGGCCCCACGGATACGCAGTATTTT. This translates into CASSYFGTGPTDTQYF.

The V and J genes are TRBV9 and TRBJ1-4; D perhaps matches TRBD1 (6 bases). V was shortened by 0 bases and J by 3 bases, with 6 bases between the two germline ends. Germline V lookup: CDR1 SGDLS, CDR2 YYNGEE. CDR3 length equals 14 residues. The chain's CDR3 is CASSVGTANEKLFF. CDR3 sequence (DNA): TGTGCCAGCAGCGTAGGGACAGCTAATGAAAAACTGTTTTTT.

J is TRBJ1-1 and V is TRBV11-2; D uncertain. The V gene's germline CDR1 is SGHAT and CDR2 FQNNGV. Trimming stripped 5 bases from V and 7 bases from J, with 11 bases between. CDR3 length: 12 residues. CDR3 sequence reads: CASSQPAGEAFF. The CDR3 DNA reads as TGTGCCAGCAGCCAACCTGCGGGTGAAGCTTTCTTT.

This chain connects TRBV27 to TRBJ2-7; D remains ambiguous. V lost 4 bases and J lost 3, with 1 base in between. The CDR3 extends over 10 amino acids. Germline V gives CDR1 MNHEY, CDR2 SMNVEV (reference sequence). The CDR3 protein is CASSYYEQYV. CDR3 bases: TGTGCCAGCAGTTACTACGAGCAGTACGTC.

V and J are TRBV15 and TRBJ2-3, with D uncertain. The V and J ends lost 4 bases and 0 bases respectively, with 2 bases between them. CDR3 length: 12 residues. CDR1 and CDR2 (germline): LNHNV, YYDKDF (reference sequence). As DNA, the CDR3 is TGTGCCACCAGCACTAGCACAGATACGCAGTATTTT. This translates into CATSTSTDTQYF. The whole variable domain, remainder taken from reference TRBV15 and TRBJ2-3, is DAMVIQNPRYQVTQFGKPVTLSCSQTLNHNVMYWYQQKSSQAPKLLFHYYDKDFNNEADTPDNFQSRRPNTSFCFLDIRSPGLGDTAMYLCATSTSTDTQYFGPGTRLTVL.